The T cell receptor (beta chain) described here comes from a study of PD-L1 blockade in urothelial cancer. From germline, CDR1 is WNHNN and CDR2 SYGVQD (reference sequence). J was trimmed by 5 bases and V by 5 bases; bases with no gene match: 4. This CDR3 has 15 residues. Data came from immunoSEQ multiplex PCR; TCRdb stores just in-frame clones and leaves some out. The sample lists about 29,000 clones, approximately 86% occurring once. This clonotype originated in a man in his forties or fifties with urothelial cancer. This sample comprised PBMCs, obtained around atezolizumab (anti-PD-L1) treatment. The V gene is TRBV10-1, the J gene TRBJ2-2, with TRBD1 matching over 11 bases. The CDR3 coding sequence is TGCGCCAGCAGTTCCGGGACAGGGGGTACCGGGGAGCTGTTTTTT. This encodes CASSSGTGGTGELFF.